This is a list of T cell receptor beta chains from one sample in a study of blood T cells in healthy people across ages. TCRdb independently ran MiXCR on the 5' RACE reads; one entry per CDR3 protein. Altogether approximately 1.5 million distinct CDR3 sequences are present, roughly 43% being singletons, with the ten largest covering around 4%. Sequencing input: blood. The receptors derive from a woman between 18 and 29 years old in good health. Each CDR3 is given with its conserved first and last residue. D genes are given only for firm matches. Clone size is stated in some rows and not others, as once, few, many or a class when expanded.

clone size: few; D gene: TRBD2; V gene: TRBV29-1; J gene: TRBJ2-7; CDR3 DNA: TGCAGCGTTGAAGTTACTAGCGGTACAAATGAGCAGTACTTC; CDR3 protein: CSVEVTSGTNEQYF
clone size: .; D gene: .; V gene: TRBV20-1; J gene: TRBJ2-3; CDR3 DNA: TGCAGTGCTAGCGGTCCATTGAGGGGCACAGATACGCAGTATTTT; CDR3 protein: CSASGPLRGTDTQYF
clone size: .; D gene: TRBD1; V gene: TRBV12-3/TRBV12-4; J gene: TRBJ1-2; CDR3 DNA: TGTGCCAGCAGTTTAAGGGGCGGAACAGGGGCTGGCGGCTACACCTTC; CDR3 protein: CASSLRGGTGAGGYTF
clone size: .; D gene: .; V gene: TRBV4-2; J gene: TRBJ2-7; CDR3 DNA: TGTACCAGCAGCCAAGAGGCCGGGGTTGGTTCCTACGAGCAGTACTTC; CDR3 protein: CTSSQEAGVGSYEQYF
clone size: .; D gene: TRBD1; V gene: TRBV20-1; J gene: TRBJ2-3; CDR3 DNA: TGCAGTGCCAGGGGACAGAACGGAGATACGCAGTATTTT; CDR3 protein: CSARGQNGDTQYF
clone size: few; D gene: .; V gene: TRBV20-1; J gene: TRBJ2-3; CDR3 DNA: TGCAGTGCTAGAATCTCGGGGGAGAGAGATACGCAGTATTTT; CDR3 protein: CSARISGERDTQYF
clone size: few; D gene: .; V gene: TRBV7-8; J gene: TRBJ2-3; CDR3 DNA: TGTGCCAGCAGCTTAGGTGCGGACCCGGGCACAGATACGCAGTATTTT; CDR3 protein: CASSLGADPGTDTQYF
clone size: .; D gene: .; V gene: TRBV7-2; J gene: TRBJ1-4; CDR3 DNA: TGTGCCAGCAGCGCGGGACTTCGGGAAAAACTGTTTTTT; CDR3 protein: CASSAGLREKLFF
clone size: .; D gene: .; V gene: TRBV6-2/TRBV6-3; J gene: TRBJ1-2; CDR3 DNA: TGTGCCAGCAGTCGGAAGGGACGGAATCTCTATGGCTACACCTTC; CDR3 protein: CASSRKGRNLYGYTF
clone size: .; D gene: .; V gene: TRBV11-2; J gene: TRBJ2-3; CDR3 DNA: TGTGCCAGCAGCTTAGAGTATGAGGGTCGAACAGATACGCAGTATTTT; CDR3 protein: CASSLEYEGRTDTQYF
clone size: once; D gene: .; V gene: TRBV6-2/TRBV6-3; J gene: TRBJ2-5; CDR3 DNA: TGTGCCAGCAGTTACCTATCAAGTGGGTTGAGTGAGCAGTACTTC; CDR3 protein: CASSYLSSGLSEQYF
clone size: few; D gene: TRBD1; V gene: TRBV20-1; J gene: TRBJ1-2; CDR3 DNA: TGCAGTGCTAGTAGTCAGGGGGCGCGTAACTATGGCTACACCTTC; CDR3 protein: CSASSQGARNYGYTF
clone size: few; D gene: TRBD1; V gene: TRBV20-1; J gene: TRBJ1-2; CDR3 DNA: TGCAGTGCTGATCCCGCGACAGGGAACTATGGCTACACCTTC; CDR3 protein: CSADPATGNYGYTF
clone size: .; D gene: TRBD2; V gene: TRBV10-2; J gene: TRBJ2-3; CDR3 DNA: TGCGCCAGCACATCTCAGGCGGGGGAGATCACAGATACGCAGTATTTT; CDR3 protein: CASTSQAGEITDTQYF
clone size: few; D gene: TRBD1; V gene: TRBV27; J gene: TRBJ1-1; CDR3 DNA: TGTGCCAGCAGTTTCAGAGGGGGCAGGGGGCTTTCCACTGAAGCTTTCTTT; CDR3 protein: CASSFRGGRGLSTEAFF
clone size: .; D gene: .; V gene: TRBV5-6; J gene: TRBJ1-1; CDR3 DNA: TGTGCCAGTAGTTGGGGATCGAACACTGAAGCTTTCTTT; CDR3 protein: CASSWGSNTEAFF
clone size: once; D gene: TRBD1; V gene: TRBV7-9; J gene: TRBJ1-1; CDR3 DNA: TGTGCCAGCCAGGGGGGAAGAACCCAGAACACTGAAGCTTTCTTT; CDR3 protein: CASQGGRTQNTEAFF
clone size: few; D gene: .; V gene: TRBV12-3/TRBV12-4; J gene: TRBJ1-2; CDR3 DNA: TGTGCCAGCAGACGGTCGGGGAACTATGGCTACACCTTC; CDR3 protein: CASRRSGNYGYTF